This entry features one TCR beta chain sequence. This clone has more than one count but fewer than ten. The specificity of this receptor is unknown. No quality values exist for individual bases; no much larger clone is one base distant. The data were obtained in a study of radiation and T cells in renal cell carcinoma (TCRdb year 2020). The study in broad terms: A total of fewer than 55 samples underwent TCR beta sequencing, made up of approximately 26 tumors and about 27 peripheral blood samples. The last blood draw happened 4 weeks after radiation, timed to coincide with nephrectomy. A total of 4,016,671 unique CDR3 nucleotide sequences, encoding 2.8 million or so unique CDR3 amino acid sequences, were found across all 50 or so samples.

Summary of the overall study and its limitations: Because the trial had a single-armed design, the trial could not examine how radiation dose or scheduling affected the TCR repertoire. In blood, the top tumor clonotypes increased from baseline to 2 weeks after radiation and then shrank by 4 weeks, which suggests a temporary expansion of tumor-resident clones. Tracking of blood repertoire dynamics stopped at four to five weeks after treatment, with no follow-up past that point. Because no pretreatment tumor biopsies were available, whether clonotypes were present in the tumor at baseline could not be determined.

V loses 2 bases, J loses 3 bases, and the germline ends lie 5 bases apart. The CDR3 goes from the cysteine to the phenylalanine over 13 residues. Just CDR3 DNA is preserved here, 39 bases in frame from base 1. Sequences MNHNY (CDR1) and SVGAGI (CDR2) are obtained from the germline V gene (reference sequence). TCR beta libraries were generated from genomic DNA with the immunoSEQ kit, following the manufacturer's recommendations. To prepare libraries, a first multiplex PCR with proprietary primers was run, followed by a second PCR that added unique barcodes, and a bead cleanup was done after each round. Each sample batch included a kit-provided positive control reaction and a negative control reaction. The final libraries were assessed on an Agilent 4200 TapeStation D1000 ScreenTape, pooled by volume, and quantified by qPCR. Sequencing was performed on an Illumina NextSeq500 using a MidOutput 150-cycle cartridge, with 156 Read1 cycles, 15 Index1 cycles, and the kit custom primers. The pooled library was loaded at roughly 1 pM with about 20% PhiX control spiked in. For the original study's pipeline: Vendor-processed data were analyzed in R, and a clonotype was defined as all T cells sharing the same CDR3 nucleotide sequence. In the clone abundance analyses, frequencies were normalized to the 10,000 most abundant clones in each sample. Before analysis, public T cell clones were removed, and these numbered fewer than six per sample on average. An abundance difference of at least 32-fold between compartments was the criterion for calling clonotypes tumor-enriched or baseline blood-enriched. A beta-binomial differential abundance model was used to identify clonotypes that expanded or contracted between blood time points. The Baroni-Urbani and Buser coefficient was used to measure tumor-blood repertoire similarity, and groups were compared with two-tailed Wilcoxon tests in R. TCRdb limited this immuneACCESS table to in-frame rearrangements with V and J called. A share of clones is missing; checked studies link under half to unresolved V genes, and the rest is unexplained. That table furnishes V, J and clone size, whereas the DNA furnished D and trimming. For this sample the table gives about 83,000 clones, of which 75% to 90% were detected only once. About 2.4% of the sample is taken by the ten largest.

The time point label, as the study defines it: blood 4 weeks post-SBRT, at nephrectomy. This specimen's treatment or condition label, per the study, means: 15 Gy SBRT to primary tumor, nephrectomy 4 weeks later. Samples came from a clinical trial, in which primary renal cell carcinomas received 15 Gy stereotactic body radiation therapy followed by nephrectomy 4 weeks later. To follow tumor-enriched clonotypes, peripheral blood was collected serially from radiation-treated patients at baseline and again at 2 weeks and 4 weeks after SBRT. Renal cell carcinoma with clear cell pathology was present in all patients. The QIAamp DNA Blood Mini Kit (Qiagen) was used to prepare genomic DNA for TCR sequencing. The analyses included just those samples that passed every quality control check.

Sequenced here: blood, sampled from a patient whose treatment included radiotherapy and nephrectomy. Rearrangement joined TRBV6-6 to TRBJ1-5, with the identity of the D gene unclear. This sequence was found in a woman aged 60-75 years with renal cell carcinoma. CDR3 sequence: CASSYGPNQPQHF. The nucleotide sequence reads TGTGCCAGCAGTTACGGACCCAATCAGCCCCAGCATTTT.